Shown below are 21 T cell receptor beta chains from a single sample sequenced in a study of T-cell memory formation after mild COVID-19. TCRdb fed the 5' RACE reads into MiXCR, producing one record per CDR3 protein. This table has about 340,000 distinct CDR3 sequences, approximately 15% appearing once. The sequenced material came from PBMCs or a T cell subset sorted from them (not recorded which). These receptors originate from a man aged 18 to 30 who had mild COVID-19 (a few samples of this study predate the infection). Cell type and time point are not known.

The chain recombines TRBV5-1 with TRBJ2-1, with D perhaps TRBD2 (5 bases). The germline V gene encodes CDR1 SGHRS and CDR2 YFSETQ. V dropped 4 bases and J dropped 0 bases, with 14 bases sitting between them. This CDR3 spans 16 amino acids. This CDR3 reads CASSVRERSSYNEQFF. Written as DNA, the CDR3 is TGCGCCAGCAGCGTGAGGGAAAGGAGCTCCTACAATGAGCAGTTCTTC.

V usage is TRBV7-3 and J usage is TRBJ1-3; D is ambiguous. The V end lost 5 bases, the J end lost 2 bases, and 7 bases lay between the germline ends. There are 13 residues in the CDR3. Germline V lookup: CDR1 SGHTA, CDR2 FQGTGA. In DNA form, the CDR3 reads TGTGCCAGCAGCCGAGATCCTGGAAACACCATATATTTT. It is translated as CASSRDPGNTIYF.

This clonotype has just a few counts. V usage is TRBV28 and J usage is TRBJ2-7; TRBD1 or TRBD2 may be the D gene (5 bases each). This CDR3 has 16 amino acids. Germline V gene data show CDR1 as MDHEN and CDR2 as SYDVKM. V gave up 5 bases and J gave up 2 bases, with 19 bases separating them. The CDR3 DNA follows: TGTGCCAGCAGTCCTAGGGCAGCTCGGGGCACCTACGAGCAGTACGTC. It specifies CASSPRAARGTYEQYV.

This clonotype turned up a few times. The rearrangement links TRBV5-1 to TRBJ1-3; D gene ambiguous. Germline V CDR1 and CDR2: SGHRS, YFSETQ. V lost 1 base and J lost 0, with 11 bases in between. The CDR3 totals 16 residues. The DNA of the CDR3 is TGCGCCAGCAGCTTGCGGTTGGGCGTCTCTGGAAACACCATATATTTT. It translates to CASSLRLGVSGNTIYF.

This clonotype was seen more than once but under ten times. V usage is TRBV20-1 and J usage is TRBJ2-1; 8 nucleotides match TRBD1. The CDR3 covers 14 residues. The V and J ends lost 7 bases and 4 bases, in that order; junction bases with no gene match: 9. Looked up from germline, CDR1 is DFQATT and CDR2 is SNEGSKA (reference sequence). CDR3 sequence reads: CSVVRQGSYNEQFF. The CDR3 coding sequence is TGCAGTGTCGTGAGACAGGGGTCTTACAATGAGCAGTTCTTC.

This chain connects TRBV29-1 to TRBJ2-3; TRBD2 matches 9 bases. The CDR3 extends over 13 amino acids. V shed 4 bases, J shed 7 bases, and the junction held 6 bases outside the gene matches. Germline CDR1 and CDR2: SQVTM and ANQGSEA. This CDR3 reads CSVAAGGPYTQYF. DNA for the CDR3: TGCAGCGTTGCGGCGGGGGGGCCATATACGCAGTATTTT.

The table lists this clonotype with a few counts. The DNA for the CDR3 is TGTGCCAGCAGCCCCCCGGGACAGGGCGCCGGGGAGCTGTTTTTT. Protein product: CASSPPGQGAGELFF. The V gene is TRBV7-9, the J gene TRBJ2-2; 9 bases fit TRBD1. With 5 bases clipped from V and 6 bases from J, the junction kept 7 bases outside the gene matches. Germline-derived CDR1 and CDR2 are SEHNR and FQNEAQ (reference sequence). There are 15 residues in the CDR3.

This clonotype showed up just a few times. The chain couples TRBV6-5 to TRBJ1-4, with a tentative D call TRBD1 (6 bases). The germline V gene has CDR1 MNHEY and CDR2 SVGAGI. The CDR3 loop spans 15 amino acids. V was cut by 6 bases and J by 2 bases, with 13 bases left in between. CDR3 loop: CASRVRQDTNEKLFF. DNA for the CDR3: TGTGCCAGCAGGGTACGACAGGACACTAATGAAAAACTGTTTTTT.

The chain recombines TRBV5-6 with TRBJ2-5, with D unresolved. V was pared by 0 bases and J by 5 bases, with 8 bases between. CDR1 is SGHDT and CDR2 is YYEEEE in the germline V gene. There are 13 residues in the CDR3. The CDR3 DNA follows: TGTGCCAGCAGCTTGGCCAGTCCCGAGACCCAGTACTTC. Residues: CASSLASPETQYF.

The V gene is TRBV20-1, the J gene TRBJ2-6, with D perhaps matching TRBD2 (5 bases). From germline, CDR1 is DFQATT and CDR2 SNEGSKA (reference sequence). With 3 bases removed from V and 0 bases from J, the gap between germline ends came to 12 bases. This CDR3 is 16 amino acids long. The CDR3 region is CSARATDYSGANVLTF. The CDR3 DNA reads as TGCAGTGCTAGGGCTACCGACTACTCTGGGGCCAACGTCCTGACTTTC.

The rearrangement links TRBV4-2 to TRBJ2-2, with D unresolved. Germline V gives CDR1 LGHNA, CDR2 YNFKEQ. This CDR3 has 14 residues. The V end was cut by 10 bases, the J end by 3 bases, with 15 bases between. CDR3: CATARVGDTGELFF. Written as DNA, the CDR3 is TGTGCCACCGCTCGCGTCGGAGACACCGGGGAGCTGTTTTTT.

This clonotype was found a few times. V and J are TRBV7-9 and TRBJ2-3; no clear D. This CDR3 comprises 14 residues. CDR1 and CDR2 (germline): SEHNR, FQNEAQ (reference sequence). V was shortened by 2 bases and J by 5 bases, with 11 bases between the two germline ends. The CDR3 sequence is CASSLPLEVDTQYF. CDR3 bases: TGTGCCAGCAGCTTACCCCTAGAAGTAGATACGCAGTATTTT. The whole variable domain, filled in from reference TRBV7-9 and TRBJ2-3, reads DTGVSQNPRHKITKRGQNVTFRCDPISEHNRLYWYRQTLGQGPEFLTYFQNEAQLEKSRLLSDRFSAERPKGSFSTLEIQRTEQGDSAMYLCASSLPLEVDTQYFGPGTRLTVL.

This sequence joins TRBV7-2 and TRBJ2-7; tentative D call: TRBD1 (5 bases). In germline, CDR1 is SGHTA, CDR2 FQGNSA. V lost 0 bases and J 0 bases, leaving 9 bases between the germline ends. The CDR3 length is 15 residues. Written as DNA, the CDR3 is TGTGCCAGCAGCTTAGCGCTAGACAGCTCCTACGAGCAGTACTTC. This codes for CASSLALDSSYEQYF.

This clonotype was recorded a few times. The genes are TRBV5-6 and TRBJ2-5, with unresolved D. This CDR3 contains 12 residues. The V gene's germline CDR1 is SGHDT and CDR2 YYEEEE. Trimming stripped 2 bases from V and 4 bases from J, with 6 bases between. The CDR3 DNA reads as TGTGCCAGCAGCTTTCTGACAGAGACCCAGTACTTC. Protein product: CASSFLTETQYF.

The V and J genes are TRBV18 and TRBJ1-3; 8 bases line up with TRBD1. The CDR3 covers 16 residues. V dropped 2 bases and J dropped 4; count of bases not matched to a gene: 7. Per the germline V gene, CDR1 is KGHSH and CDR2 is LQKENI. The CDR3 DNA reads as TGTGCCAGCTCACCAACCAGACAGGGGTACGGAAACACCATATATTTT. Residues: CASSPTRQGYGNTIYF.

This clonotype was seen repeatedly, ten times or more. The chain recombines TRBV7-3 with TRBJ2-1; 11 bases are a match to TRBD2. Losses at the gene ends were 5 bases for V and 4 bases for J; bases not matched to a gene: 13. Germline V gene data show CDR1 as SGHTA and CDR2 as FQGTGA. The CDR3 runs to 18 residues. The CDR3 here is CASSLTQTSGVGYNEQFF. As DNA, the CDR3 is TGTGCCAGCAGCCTCACACAGACTAGCGGGGTGGGTTACAATGAGCAGTTCTTC.

This chain uses TRBV6-2 or TRBV6-3 with TRBJ2-1; D gene uncertain. CDR1 MNHEY and CDR2 SVGEGT come from the germline V gene. The CDR3 totals 14 residues. The ends were cut back, 1 base at V and 4 bases at J, with 8 bases in the middle. The CDR3 DNA reads TGTGCCAGCAGTTACTTGAATTCATACAATGAGCAGTTCTTC. Its translation: CASSYLNSYNEQFF.

This clonotype was seen repeatedly, ten times or more. J is TRBJ1-5 and V is TRBV5-1; 9 bases map to TRBD1. Germline CDR1 SGHRS, CDR2 YFSETQ. CDR3 length: 14 amino acids. The V and J ends lost 5 bases and 4 bases, in that order; junction bases with no gene match: 4. The CDR3 sequence is CASRQTGGNQPQHF. The CDR3 DNA is TGCGCCAGCAGGCAGACAGGGGGTAATCAGCCCCAGCATTTT. Looking up the rest from reference TRBV5-1 and TRBJ1-5 gives the full variable domain: KAGVTQTPRYLIKTRGQQVTLSCSPISGHRSVSWYQQTPGQGLQFLFEYFSETQRNKGNFPGRFSGRQFSNSRSEMNVSTLELGDSALYLCASRQTGGNQPQHFGDGTRLSIL.

This clonotype was seen only a few times. The chain employs TRBV6-6 and TRBJ1-1; no firm D call. CDR1 is MNHNY, CDR2 SVGAGI, per germline (reference sequence). Trimming removed 5 bases from V and 5 bases from J, with 15 bases in between. CDR3 length equals 14 residues. DNA of the CDR3: TGTGCCAGCAGTGACCCGAATGTTAGGACTGAAGCTTTCTTT. This codes for CASSDPNVRTEAFF.

The chain joins TRBV6-6 to TRBJ1-1; no clear D gene. The V end was cut by 8 bases, the J end by 7 bases, with 20 bases between. The CDR3 contains 14 residues. The germline CDR1 and CDR2 sequences are MNHNY and SVGAGI (reference sequence). CDR3 DNA sequence: TGTGCCAGCGTACGGAAGGGATTGGGGAATGAAGCTTTCTTT. Residues: CASVRKGLGNEAFF.

A word on this clonotype: One junction end disagrees with the germline gene, perhaps due to a read error. The genes are TRBV15 and TRBJ1-2; D unclear. The CDR3 is 14 amino acids. Germline V lookup: CDR1 LNHNV, CDR2 YYDKDF (reference sequence). For the CDR3, the DNA is TGTGCCACAAGCAGAGAAAGGTCCGCTAGTGGCTACACCTTC. Translating gives CATSRERSASGYTF.